Included here is one T cell receptor beta chain sequence, with context. A junction boundary mismatches the germline segment, possibly from a read error. The sample comes from a study of CDR3 diversity in severe acne. MiXCR, run by TCRdb on the PCR reads, gives a single entry per CDR3 protein. This table has around 85,000 distinct CDR3 sequences, under 55% appearing once. The clonotype was recovered from a male donor with severe acne vulgaris. Sequenced: blood.

CDR3 in amino acids: CASSLDREHEQYF. CDR3 coding DNA: TGTGCTAGCAGCTTAGACAGGGAACACGAGCAGTACTTC. The chain employs TRBV7-7 and TRBJ2-7; 7 positions agree with TRBD1. The germline V gene encodes CDR1 SSHAT and CDR2 FNYEAQ (reference sequence). This CDR3 is 13 amino acids long.